This T cell receptor (beta chain) was recovered during a study of vaccination effects on CD4 cells after COVID-19. Overall study: Participants completed two doses of the BNT162b2 or mRNA-1273 vaccine. Overall study findings and caveats: Missing from the study were early post-infection timepoints, and its convalescent patients were few. Substantial clonal contraction characterized both infection- and vaccine-induced clones late after vaccination.

The CDR3 has 13 residues. Germline V gene lookup returns CDR1 SNHLY and CDR2 FYNNEI. Deletions cut 5 bases from V and 8 bases from J, with 10 bases between. The assay was immunoSEQ multiplex PCR, and TCRdb's table has in-frame clones only and misses some. The repertoire has 71,000 or so clones, over 65% of them found once; the top ten carry less than 5%. ViraFEST expansion of antigen-specific CD4+ T cells with viral peptide pools preceded sequencing. The culture ran for about 10 days, and then CD4+ T cells were isolated. People in the vaccine group had not been infected with SARS-CoV-2 before, and their nucleocapsid antibodies were negative. Cultures received IL-2 medium that replaced half the medium on days 3 and 7. Comment on this clone: The antigen remains undetermined.

The TCR originated in a human donor who received a COVID-19 vaccine. The V call is TRBV2, the J call TRBJ1-6, with D maybe TRBD1 (6 bases). Specimen: CD4+ T cells from PBMCs cultured with HCoV-OC43 spike peptides, collected before COVID-19 vaccination. Subset defined: HCoV-OC43 spike overlapping peptide pool stimulation. Here the CDR3 DNA reads TGTGCCAGCAGTCGACAGGTCTATTCACCCCTCCACTTT. Translated, it gives CASSRQVYSPLHF.